The 5 T cell receptor beta chains below were found in one sample sequenced in a study of blood T cell repertoires in COVID-19. Clones were read by immunoSEQ multiplex PCR, and TCRdb kept only the in-frame ones, dropping some. The sample lists about 69,000 clones, 70% to 90% occurring once. The sample comprised peripheral blood. The receptors stem from a man aged 40-49 years with COVID-19, enrolled during active disease.

This chain joins TRBV5-1 and TRBJ2-5; 7 nucleotides align to TRBD1. CDR3 size: 15 residues. Germline CDR1 and CDR2: SGHRS and YFSETQ. V dropped 4 bases and J dropped 4; count of bases not matched to a gene: 10. The CDR3 bases are TGCGCCAGCAGCCCGACCGGGACAGAGCGAGAGACCCAGTACTTC. This translates into CASSPTGTERETQYF.

This rearrangement joins TRBV5-1 to TRBJ2-5, with 8 bases lining up with TRBD2. The V gene end was trimmed by 1 base and the J gene end by 1 base; junction bases not matched to a gene: 3. The CDR3 is 15 residues long. Germline V gives CDR1 SGHRS, CDR2 YFSETQ. The CDR3: CASSLPAGAQETQYF. In nucleotides, the CDR3 is TGCGCCAGCAGCTTGCCAGCGGGGGCCCAAGAGACCCAGTACTTC.

The V call is TRBV6-5, the J call TRBJ1-2, with D hard to call. The CDR3 is 13 residues long. Germline V CDR1 and CDR2: MNHEY, SVGAGI. Trimming took 4 bases from V and 1 from J, leaving 7 bases between them. The CDR3, as DNA: TGTGCCAGCAGTTTAAACTTTAACTATGGCTACACCTTC. Protein sequence: CASSLNFNYGYTF.

The rearrangement uses TRBV30 and TRBJ1-3; 8 bases line up with TRBD1. J gave up 0 bases and V 3 bases, and 1 base lay outside the gene matches. Germline V gives CDR1 GTSNPN, CDR2 SVGIG (reference sequence). There are 14 residues in the CDR3. CDR3 loop: CAWSTGGSGNTIYF. The CDR3 DNA reads as TGTGCCTGGAGCACAGGGGGCTCTGGAAACACCATATATTTT.

This clone was observed a handful of times. V and J are TRBV5-5 and TRBJ1-1; TRBD1 matches at 7 bases. Looked up from germline, CDR1 is SGHKS and CDR2 is YYEKEE (reference sequence). The junction had 3 bases not matched to a gene; V was cut back by 4 bases and J by 3 bases. The CDR3 consists of 13 residues. CDR3 sequence reads: CASSQQGYTEAFF. CDR3 in DNA: TGTGCCAGCAGCCAACAGGGGTACACTGAAGCTTTCTTT.